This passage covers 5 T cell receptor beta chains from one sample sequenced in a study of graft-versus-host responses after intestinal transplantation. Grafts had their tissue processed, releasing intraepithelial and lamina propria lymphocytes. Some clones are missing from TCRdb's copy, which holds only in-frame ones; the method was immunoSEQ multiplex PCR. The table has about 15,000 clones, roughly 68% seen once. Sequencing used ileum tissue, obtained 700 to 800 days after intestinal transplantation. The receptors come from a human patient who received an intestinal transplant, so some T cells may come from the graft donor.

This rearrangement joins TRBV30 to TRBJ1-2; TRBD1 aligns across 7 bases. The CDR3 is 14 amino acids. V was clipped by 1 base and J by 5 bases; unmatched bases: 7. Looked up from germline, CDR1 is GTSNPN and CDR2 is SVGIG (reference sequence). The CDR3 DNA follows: TGTGCCTGGAGTGAGGGCAGGGGGACGTATGGCTACACCTTC. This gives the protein CAWSEGRGTYGYTF.

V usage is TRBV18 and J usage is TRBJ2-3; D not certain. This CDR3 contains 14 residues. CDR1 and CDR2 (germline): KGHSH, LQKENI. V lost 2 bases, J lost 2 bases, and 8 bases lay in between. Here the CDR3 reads CASSPWANTDTQYF. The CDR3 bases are TGTGCCAGCTCACCATGGGCAAACACAGATACGCAGTATTTT. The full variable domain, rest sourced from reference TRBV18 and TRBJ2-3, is NAGVMQNPRHLVRRRGQEARLRCSPMKGHSHVYWYRQLPEEGLKFMVYLQKENIIDESGMPKERFSAEFPKEGPSILRIQQVVRGDSAAYFCASSPWANTDTQYFGPGTRLTVL.

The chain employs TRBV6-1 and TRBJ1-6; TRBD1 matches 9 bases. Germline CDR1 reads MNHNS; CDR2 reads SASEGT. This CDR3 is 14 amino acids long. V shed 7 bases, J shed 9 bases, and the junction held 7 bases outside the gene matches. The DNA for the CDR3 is TGTGCCAGCACTCGAGAGGACAGGGGTTCACCCCTCCACTTT. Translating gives CASTREDRGSPLHF.

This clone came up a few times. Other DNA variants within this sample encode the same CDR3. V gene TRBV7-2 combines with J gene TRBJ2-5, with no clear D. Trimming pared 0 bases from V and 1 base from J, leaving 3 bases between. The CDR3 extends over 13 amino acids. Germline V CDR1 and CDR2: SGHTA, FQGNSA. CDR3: CASSLARQETQYF. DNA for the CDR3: TGTGCCAGCAGCTTAGCCCGCCAAGAGACCCAGTACTTC.

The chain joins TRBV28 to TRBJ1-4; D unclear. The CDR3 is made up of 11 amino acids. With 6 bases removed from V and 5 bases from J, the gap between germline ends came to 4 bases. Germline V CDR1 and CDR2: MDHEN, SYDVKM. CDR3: CASRQNEKLFF. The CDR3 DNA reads TGTGCCAGCAGACAAAATGAAAAACTGTTTTTT. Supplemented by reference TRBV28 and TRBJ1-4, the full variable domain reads DVKVTQSSRYLVKRTGEKVFLECVQDMDHENMFWYRQDPGLGLRLIYFSYDVKMKEKGDIPEGYSVSREKKERFSLILESASTNQTSMYLCASRQNEKLFFGSGTQLSVL.